The 20 T cell receptor beta chains in this list originate from one sample, sequenced in a study of cytomegalovirus exposure and HLA in healthy donors. Assay: immunoSEQ multiplex PCR; the TCRdb copy retains only in-frame clones and omits some. The repertoire holds about 56,000 clones, approximately 93% seen once, with less than 6% in the top ten. The sequenced sample consisted of PBMCs. The receptors originated from a young woman in good health and CMV-seronegative.

The gene calls are TRBV11-3 and TRBJ1-1, with a possible D match to TRBD1 (5 bases). From germline, CDR1 is SGHNT and CDR2 YENEEA. The CDR3 contains 15 residues. V lost 0 bases and J lost 2, with 10 bases in between. The CDR3 sequence: CASSLDRGSNTEAFF. The CDR3 DNA follows: TGTGCCAGCAGCTTAGACCGGGGGAGCAACACTGAAGCTTTCTTT.

CDR3 DNA sequence: TGTGCCAGCAGTTTTCAGGGGCGCAATCAGCCCCAGCATTTT. Amino acid sequence: CASSFQGRNQPQHF. V and J are TRBV28 and TRBJ1-5; maybe TRBD1 (6 bases). The CDR3 sequence is 14 residues long. The germline V gene has CDR1 MDHEN and CDR2 SYDVKM. V shed 3 bases and J shed 2 bases, with 8 bases lying between them.

This clone came up once. The V gene is TRBV7-4, the J gene TRBJ2-4; D may be TRBD2 (6 bases). Trimming shortened V by 1 base and J by 8 bases, and 15 bases separated the two germline ends. Germline V gives CDR1 SGHVT, CDR2 SQSDAQ. This CDR3 is 15 amino acids long. CDR3 residues: CASSLVASEGDIQYF. The CDR3 DNA follows: TGTGCCAGCAGCTTAGTGGCTAGCGAAGGGGACATTCAGTACTTC.

The CDR3 is CASSLESRVDGYTF. The CDR3 coding sequence is TGTGCCAGCAGCTTGGAATCCAGGGTAGATGGCTACACCTTC. The rearrangement uses TRBV5-6 and TRBJ1-2, with D maybe TRBD1 (5 bases). Trimming removed 0 bases at V and 6 bases at J, with 12 bases between. The CDR3 loop spans 14 amino acids. CDR1 and CDR2 (germline): SGHDT, YYEEEE.

V and J are TRBV2 and TRBJ2-4; the D gene is possibly TRBD1 (6 bases). Trimming stripped 6 bases from V and 0 bases from J, with 12 bases between. The CDR3 extends over 15 amino acids. Germline V lookup: CDR1 SNHLY, CDR2 FYNNEI. CDR3 sequence reads: CASSMGQIAKNIQYF. Written as DNA, the CDR3 is TGTGCCAGCAGCATGGGACAAATAGCCAAAAACATTCAGTACTTC.

The V and J genes are TRBV11-2 and TRBJ2-1, with 9 positions matching TRBD2. CDR1 is SGHAT, CDR2 FQNNGV, per germline. The CDR3 spans 15 residues. Trimming took 5 bases from V and 5 from J; bases not matched to a gene: 7. Here the CDR3 DNA reads TGTGCCAGCAGCATTAGCGGGAGTACCCACAATGAGCAGTTCTTC. This gives the protein CASSISGSTHNEQFF.

The sample holds one count of this clone. This chain links TRBV6-6 with TRBJ1-2; the D gene is possibly TRBD1 (6 bases). Germline CDR1 reads MNHNY; CDR2 reads SVGAGI (reference sequence). The V and J ends lost 2 bases and 4 bases respectively, with 11 bases between them. The CDR3 has 14 amino acids. Here the CDR3 DNA reads TGTGCCAGCAGTTACAAAACAGGGACCTATGGCTACACCTTC. Translated, it gives CASSYKTGTYGYTF.

The gene calls are TRBV27 and TRBJ1-1; D is possibly TRBD1 (6 bases). V shed 6 bases and J shed 3 bases, with 17 bases lying between them. The germline V gene encodes CDR1 MNHEY and CDR2 SMNVEV (reference sequence). CDR3 length: 15 residues. This CDR3 reads CASRSIRGFDTEAFF. The CDR3 nucleotides are TGTGCCAGCAGGTCGATCAGGGGTTTTGACACTGAAGCTTTCTTT.

The rearrangement links TRBV7-2 to TRBJ2-5; D not resolved. Germline assignment: CDR1 SGHTA and CDR2 FQGNSA. V was clipped by 3 bases and J by 5 bases, with 4 bases between them. This CDR3 has 11 amino acids. In DNA, the CDR3 is TGTGCCAGCAGCTTCGGGGAGACCCAGTACTTC. It codes for CASSFGETQYF.

The genes are TRBV11-3 and TRBJ1-1, with 7 nucleotides matching TRBD1. The CDR3 has 16 residues. The V gene's germline CDR1 is SGHNT and CDR2 YENEEA. The junction had 13 bases not matched to a gene; V was cut back by 5 bases and J by 4 bases. This CDR3 is CASSNRNRGVGTEAFF. The CDR3 region has the DNA TGTGCCAGCAGCAATCGAAACAGGGGTGTGGGCACTGAAGCTTTCTTT.

V and J are TRBV18 and TRBJ1-4; 12 bases agree with TRBD1. The J segment lost 8 bases and the V segment lost 3 bases, leaving 1 base of the junction unmatched. Germline CDR1 is KGHSH and CDR2 is LQKENI. This CDR3 contains 14 residues. CDR3 sequence reads: CASSPGTGGEKLFF. The CDR3 DNA reads as TGTGCCAGCTCACCCGGGACAGGGGGCGAAAAACTGTTTTTT. Variable domain in full (rest from reference TRBV18 and TRBJ1-4): NAGVMQNPRHLVRRRGQEARLRCSPMKGHSHVYWYRQLPEEGLKFMVYLQKENIIDESGMPKERFSAEFPKEGPSILRIQQVVRGDSAAYFCASSPGTGGEKLFFGSGTQLSVL.

The V and J genes are TRBV9 and TRBJ2-7; perhaps TRBD2 as D (5 bases). Germline CDR1 is SGDLS and CDR2 is YYNGEE. This CDR3 has 15 residues. V lost 3 bases to trimming and J lost 1 base, with 14 bases between them. The CDR3: CASSANLGGSYEQYF. The CDR3 DNA is TGTGCCAGCAGCGCCAATCTCGGAGGATCCTACGAGCAGTACTTC.

This clone has a handful of counts. The CDR3 protein is CASSPFTDTQYF. The DNA for the CDR3 is TGTGCCAGCAGCCCCTTCACAGATACGCAGTATTTT. The chain combines TRBV7-2 with TRBJ2-3; D call uncertain. Germline CDR1 reads SGHTA; CDR2 reads FQGNSA. The CDR3 loop spans 12 amino acids. Trimming took 5 bases from V and 2 from J, leaving 5 bases between them.

V and J are TRBV11-2 and TRBJ2-3; no reliable D call. The CDR3 is made up of 13 amino acids. The germline gives CDR1 SGHAT, CDR2 FQNNGV. Trimming removed 5 bases from V and 5 bases from J, with 11 bases in between. CDR3 bases: TGTGCCAGCAGCCCATCGACGGGAGATACGCAGTATTTT. Its translation: CASSPSTGDTQYF.

The chain has TRBV7-8 and TRBJ1-5; D is perhaps TRBD1 (6 bases). The V end lost 5 bases, the J end lost 6 bases, and 20 bases lay between the germline ends. The length of the CDR3 is 16 residues. CDR1 is SGHVS and CDR2 is FQNEAQ in the germline V gene. Here the CDR3 reads CASSLLMARQAQPQHF. The CDR3 DNA reads as TGTGCCAGCAGCCTTCTTATGGCCCGACAGGCTCAGCCCCAGCATTTT. Complete variable domain (other parts from reference TRBV7-8 and TRBJ1-5): GAGVSQSPRYKVAKRGQDVALRCDPISGHVSLFWYQQALGQGPEFLTYFQNEAQLDKSGLPSDRFFAERPEGSVSTLKIQRTQQEDSAVYLCASSLLMARQAQPQHFGDGTRLSIL.

The chain has TRBV23-1 and TRBJ2-7; a weak D match, TRBD1 (5 bases). TRBV23-1 is known as an ORF, though its function is uncertain. V was cut by 10 bases and J by 4 bases, with 17 bases left in between. The CDR3 extends over 13 amino acids. This chain's CDR3 is CAKEAGKEYEQYF. The CDR3 nucleotides are TGCGCCAAAGAAGCAGGGAAAGAATACGAGCAGTACTTC.

This sequence joins TRBV5-4 and TRBJ1-1, with D possibly being TRBD1 (6 bases). The V end lost 0 bases, the J end lost 1 base, and 7 bases lay between the germline ends. The CDR3 runs 14 residues. CDR1 SGHNT and CDR2 YYREEE come from the germline V gene (reference sequence). CDR3 sequence: CASSLVDRNTEAFF. CDR3 bases: TGTGCCAGCAGCTTGGTGGACAGGAACACTGAAGCTTTCTTT.

This clone has more than one count but fewer than ten. CDR3 amino acids: CAWSVPGAANEKLFF. The CDR3 bases are TGTGCCTGGAGTGTTCCTGGGGCCGCTAATGAAAAACTGTTTTTT. The chain carries TRBV30 and TRBJ1-4; D perhaps matches TRBD1 (5 bases). Germline-derived CDR1 and CDR2 are GTSNPN and SVGIG (reference sequence). The CDR3 has 15 residues. Trimming pared 0 bases from V and 3 bases from J, leaving 11 bases between.

The chain is built from TRBV11-2 and TRBJ2-3; 9 nucleotides line up with TRBD1. With V trimmed by 3 bases and J by 5 bases, 9 bases remained unmatched. This CDR3 has 16 residues. Germline lookup yields CDR1 SGHAT and CDR2 FQNNGV. CDR3 loop: CASSFYVGQGQDTQYF. The CDR3 DNA reads as TGTGCCAGCAGCTTTTATGTTGGACAGGGGCAAGATACGCAGTATTTT.

This clone was found once. The chain employs TRBV5-4 and TRBJ2-7, with 8 bases lining up with TRBD2. V shed 7 bases and J 4 bases; nucleotides not matched to a gene: 10. The germline gives CDR1 SGHNT, CDR2 YYREEE (reference sequence). This CDR3 is 14 amino acids long. The CDR3 reads CASRNTGGPYEQYF. CDR3 nucleotides: TGTGCCAGCCGTAATACGGGGGGGCCGTACGAGCAGTACTTC.